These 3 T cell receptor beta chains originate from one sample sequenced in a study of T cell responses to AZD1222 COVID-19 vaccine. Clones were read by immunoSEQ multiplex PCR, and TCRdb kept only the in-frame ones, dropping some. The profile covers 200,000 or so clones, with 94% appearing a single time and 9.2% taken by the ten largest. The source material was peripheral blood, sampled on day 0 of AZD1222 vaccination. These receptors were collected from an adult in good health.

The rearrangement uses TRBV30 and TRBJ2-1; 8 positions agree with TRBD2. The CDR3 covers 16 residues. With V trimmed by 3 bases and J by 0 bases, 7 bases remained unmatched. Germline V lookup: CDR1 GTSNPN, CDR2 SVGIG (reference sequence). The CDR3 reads CAWRSGTRDSYNEQFF. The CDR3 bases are TGTGCCTGGAGGTCCGGGACTAGAGACTCCTACAATGAGCAGTTCTTC.

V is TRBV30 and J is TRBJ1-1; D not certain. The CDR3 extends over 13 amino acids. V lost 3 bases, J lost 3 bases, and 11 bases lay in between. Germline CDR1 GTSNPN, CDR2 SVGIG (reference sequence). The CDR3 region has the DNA TGTGCCTGGAGGGCCGGGTGGGACACTGAAGCTTTCTTT. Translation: CAWRAGWDTEAFF.

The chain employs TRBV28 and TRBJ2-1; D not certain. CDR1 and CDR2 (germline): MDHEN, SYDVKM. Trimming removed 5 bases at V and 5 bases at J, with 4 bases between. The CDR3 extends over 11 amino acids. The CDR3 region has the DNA TGTGCCAGCAGTCCCAACAATGAGCAGTTCTTC. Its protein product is CASSPNNEQFF.